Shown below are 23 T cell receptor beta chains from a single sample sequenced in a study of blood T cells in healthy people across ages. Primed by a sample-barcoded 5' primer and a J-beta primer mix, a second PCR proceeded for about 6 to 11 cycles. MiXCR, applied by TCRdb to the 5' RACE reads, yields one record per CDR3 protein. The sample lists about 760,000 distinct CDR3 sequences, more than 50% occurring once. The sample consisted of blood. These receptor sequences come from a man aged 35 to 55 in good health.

The CDR3 nucleotides are TGTGCCAGCAGTTATCGTGGAACGCGGACCTACGAGCAGTACTTC. Protein: CASSYRGTRTYEQYF. The genes are TRBV2 and TRBJ2-7; D is uncertain. Looked up from germline, CDR1 is SNHLY and CDR2 is FYNNEI. Trimming took 5 bases from V and 2 from J, leaving 16 bases between them. CDR3 length: 15 residues.

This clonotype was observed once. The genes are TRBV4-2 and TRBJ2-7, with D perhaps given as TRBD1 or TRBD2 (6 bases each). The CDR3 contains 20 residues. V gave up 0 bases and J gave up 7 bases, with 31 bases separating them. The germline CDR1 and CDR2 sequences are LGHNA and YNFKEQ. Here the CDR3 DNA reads TGTGCCAGCAGCCAAGATGCTTCGAGTGGGGGGCCCCGCTCCTACAATGAGCAGTACTTC. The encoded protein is CASSQDASSGGPRSYNEQYF.

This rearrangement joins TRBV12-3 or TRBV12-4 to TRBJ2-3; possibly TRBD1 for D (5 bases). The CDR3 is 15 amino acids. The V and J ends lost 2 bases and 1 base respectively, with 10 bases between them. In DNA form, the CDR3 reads TGTGCCAGCAGTTTAAGGGGCACGGGCACAGATACGCAGTATTTT. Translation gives CASSLRGTGTDTQYF.

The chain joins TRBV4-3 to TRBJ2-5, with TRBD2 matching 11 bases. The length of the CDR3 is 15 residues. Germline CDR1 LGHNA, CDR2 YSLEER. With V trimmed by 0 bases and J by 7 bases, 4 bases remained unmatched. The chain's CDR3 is CASSQDVGTSGTQYF. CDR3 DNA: TGCGCCAGCAGCCAAGATGTGGGGACTAGCGGGACCCAGTACTTC.

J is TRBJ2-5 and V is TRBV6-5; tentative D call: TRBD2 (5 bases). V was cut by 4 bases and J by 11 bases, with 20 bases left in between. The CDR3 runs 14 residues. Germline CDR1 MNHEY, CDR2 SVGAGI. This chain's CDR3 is CASSSHSTGVEQYF. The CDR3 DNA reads TGTGCCAGCAGTTCCCACTCTACCGGGGTTGAGCAGTACTTC.

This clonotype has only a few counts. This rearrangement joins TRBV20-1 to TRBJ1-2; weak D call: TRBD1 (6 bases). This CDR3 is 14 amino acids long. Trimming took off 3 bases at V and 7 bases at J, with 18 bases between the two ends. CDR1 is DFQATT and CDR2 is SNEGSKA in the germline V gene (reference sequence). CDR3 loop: CSASYSGGTSGYTF. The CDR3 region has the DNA TGCAGTGCTAGTTACTCGGGAGGGACATCTGGCTACACCTTC.

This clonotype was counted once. CDR3 loop: CASSLNPPGRDYGYTF. The CDR3 DNA is TGTGCCAGCAGTTTAAACCCGCCAGGGAGGGACTATGGCTACACCTTC. The chain couples TRBV28 to TRBJ1-2, with D possibly being TRBD1 (5 bases). Germline loops: CDR1 MDHEN, CDR2 SYDVKM. CDR3 size: 16 residues. V was cut by 2 bases and J by 3 bases, with 16 bases left in between.

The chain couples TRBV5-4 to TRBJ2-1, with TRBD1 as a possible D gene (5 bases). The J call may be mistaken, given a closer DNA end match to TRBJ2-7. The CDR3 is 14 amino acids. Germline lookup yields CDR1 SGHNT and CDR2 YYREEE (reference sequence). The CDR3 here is CASSLKGIMNEQYF. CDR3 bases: TGTGCCAGCAGCTTGAAGGGGATCATGAACGAGCAGTACTTC.

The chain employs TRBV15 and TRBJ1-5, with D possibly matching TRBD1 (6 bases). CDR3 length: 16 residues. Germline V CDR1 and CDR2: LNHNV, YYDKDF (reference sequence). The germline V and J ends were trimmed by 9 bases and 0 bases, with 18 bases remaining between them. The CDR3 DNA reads TGTGCCACTGAGGGTCCGGGACACCTTAGCAATCAGCCCCAGCATTTT. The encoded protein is CATEGPGHLSNQPQHF. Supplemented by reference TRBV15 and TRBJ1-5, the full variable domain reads DAMVIQNPRYQVTQFGKPVTLSCSQTLNHNVMYWYQQKSSQAPKLLFHYYDKDFNNEADTPDNFQSRRPNTSFCFLDIRSPGLGDTAMYLCATEGPGHLSNQPQHFGDGTRLSIL.

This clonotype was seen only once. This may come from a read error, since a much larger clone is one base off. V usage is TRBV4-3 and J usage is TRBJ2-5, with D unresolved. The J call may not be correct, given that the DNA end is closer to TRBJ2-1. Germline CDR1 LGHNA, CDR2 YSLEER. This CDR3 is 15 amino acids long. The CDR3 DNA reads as TGCGCCAGCAGCCAAGGGTATCGGTTCCAAGAGACCCAGTTCTTC. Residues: CASSQGYRFQETQFF.

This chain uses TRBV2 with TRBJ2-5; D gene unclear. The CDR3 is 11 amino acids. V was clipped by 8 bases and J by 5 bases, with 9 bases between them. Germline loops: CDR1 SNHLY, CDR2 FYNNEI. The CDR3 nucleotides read TGTGCCAGCGCGGCCTCCGAGACCCAGTACTTC. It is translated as CASAASETQYF.

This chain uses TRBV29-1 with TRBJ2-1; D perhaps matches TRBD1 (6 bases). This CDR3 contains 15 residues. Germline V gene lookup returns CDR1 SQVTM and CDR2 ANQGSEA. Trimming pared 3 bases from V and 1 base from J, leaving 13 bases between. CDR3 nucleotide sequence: TGCAGCGTTGACACAGGGAAAAGGTCCTACAATGAGCAGTTCTTC. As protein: CSVDTGKRSYNEQFF.

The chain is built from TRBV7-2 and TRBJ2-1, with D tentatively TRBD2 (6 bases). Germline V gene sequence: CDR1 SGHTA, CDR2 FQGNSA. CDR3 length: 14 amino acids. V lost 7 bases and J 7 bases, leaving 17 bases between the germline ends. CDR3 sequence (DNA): TGTGCCAGCATCCCAGACTCAGGGAGGAATGAGCAGTTCTTC. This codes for CASIPDSGRNEQFF.

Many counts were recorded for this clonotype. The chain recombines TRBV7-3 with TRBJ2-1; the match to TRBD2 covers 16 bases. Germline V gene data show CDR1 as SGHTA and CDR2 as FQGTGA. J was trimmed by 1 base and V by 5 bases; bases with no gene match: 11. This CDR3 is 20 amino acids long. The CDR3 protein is CASSPKGTSGGVGSYNEQFF. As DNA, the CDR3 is TGTGCCAGCAGCCCCAAAGGGACTAGCGGGGGGGTGGGTTCCTACAATGAGCAGTTCTTC.

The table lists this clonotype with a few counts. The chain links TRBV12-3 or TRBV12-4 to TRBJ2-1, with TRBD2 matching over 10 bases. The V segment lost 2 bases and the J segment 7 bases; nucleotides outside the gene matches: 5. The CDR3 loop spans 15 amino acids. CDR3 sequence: CASSLRSGGPNEQFF. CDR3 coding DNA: TGTGCCAGCAGTTTACGTAGCGGGGGGCCTAATGAGCAGTTCTTC.

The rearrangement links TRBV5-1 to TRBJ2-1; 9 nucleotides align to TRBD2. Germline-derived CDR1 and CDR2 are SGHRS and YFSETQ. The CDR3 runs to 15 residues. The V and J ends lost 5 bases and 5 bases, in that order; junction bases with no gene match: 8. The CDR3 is CASSYQRGGDNEQFF. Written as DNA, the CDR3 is TGCGCCAGCAGTTACCAGCGCGGGGGGGACAATGAGCAGTTCTTC.

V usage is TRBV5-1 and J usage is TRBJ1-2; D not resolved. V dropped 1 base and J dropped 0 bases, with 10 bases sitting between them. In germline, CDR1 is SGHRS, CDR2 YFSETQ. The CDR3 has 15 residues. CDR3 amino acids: CASSLSNKPNYGYTF. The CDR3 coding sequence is TGCGCCAGCAGCTTGTCTAACAAGCCTAACTATGGCTACACCTTC.

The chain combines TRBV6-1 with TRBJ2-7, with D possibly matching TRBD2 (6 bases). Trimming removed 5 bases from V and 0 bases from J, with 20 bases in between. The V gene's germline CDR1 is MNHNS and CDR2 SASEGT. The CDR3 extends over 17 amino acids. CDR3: CASSPHVIGGSSYEQYF. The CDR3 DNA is TGTGCCAGCAGTCCTCACGTTATTGGGGGGAGCTCCTACGAGCAGTACTTC.

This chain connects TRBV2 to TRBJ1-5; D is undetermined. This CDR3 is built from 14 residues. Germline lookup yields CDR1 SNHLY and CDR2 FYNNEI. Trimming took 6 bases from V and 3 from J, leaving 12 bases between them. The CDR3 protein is CASRAEEFNQPQHF. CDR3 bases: TGTGCCAGCAGGGCCGAGGAATTCAATCAGCCCCAGCATTTT.

This CDR3 is CASGDWTGNEQFF. The CDR3 DNA is TGTGCCAGCGGAGACTGGACAGGGAATGAGCAGTTCTTC. This chain links TRBV9 with TRBJ2-1; 8 nucleotides line up with TRBD1. Germline lookup yields CDR1 SGDLS and CDR2 YYNGEE. The CDR3 extends over 13 amino acids. V was clipped by 7 bases and J by 7 bases; unmatched bases: 7. Filled out from reference TRBV9 and TRBJ2-1, the complete variable domain reads DSGVTQTPKHLITATGQRVTLRCSPRSGDLSVYWYQQSLDQGLQFLIQYYNGEERAKGNILERFSAQQFPDLHSELNLSSLELGDSALYFCASGDWTGNEQFFGPGTRLTVL.

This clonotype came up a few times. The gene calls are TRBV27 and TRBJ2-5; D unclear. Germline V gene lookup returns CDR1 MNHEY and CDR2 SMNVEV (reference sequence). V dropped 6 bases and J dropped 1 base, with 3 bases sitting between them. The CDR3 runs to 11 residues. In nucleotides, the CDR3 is TGTGCCAGCAGGGTCCAAGAGACCCAGTACTTC. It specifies CASRVQETQYF.

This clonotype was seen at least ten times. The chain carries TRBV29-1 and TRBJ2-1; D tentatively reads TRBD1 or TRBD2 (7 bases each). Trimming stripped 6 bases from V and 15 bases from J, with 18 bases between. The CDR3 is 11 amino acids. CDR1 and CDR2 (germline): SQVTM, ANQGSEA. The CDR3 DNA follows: TGCAGCGTCCGGGGGGCAGGGGGTAGGTTCTTC. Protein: CSVRGAGGRFF.

This CDR3 reads CASRRDRDTDTQYF. The CDR3 nucleotides read TGTGCCAGCAGAAGAGACAGAGACACAGATACGCAGTATTTT. The chain uses TRBV12-3 or TRBV12-4 and TRBJ2-3; perhaps TRBD1 as D (5 bases). The CDR3 runs 14 residues. Trimming cost V 6 bases and J 2 bases, with 12 bases left between them.